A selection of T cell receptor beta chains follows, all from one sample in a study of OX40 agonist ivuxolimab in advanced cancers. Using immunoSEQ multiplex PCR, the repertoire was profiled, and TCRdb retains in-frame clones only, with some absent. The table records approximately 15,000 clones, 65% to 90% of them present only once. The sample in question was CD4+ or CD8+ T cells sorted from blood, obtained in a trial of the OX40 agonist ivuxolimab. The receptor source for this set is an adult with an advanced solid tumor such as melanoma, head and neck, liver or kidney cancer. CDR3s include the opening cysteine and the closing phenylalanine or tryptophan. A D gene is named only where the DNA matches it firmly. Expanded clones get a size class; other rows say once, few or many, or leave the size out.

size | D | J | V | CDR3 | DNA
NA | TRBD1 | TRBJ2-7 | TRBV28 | CASSTAGTGTHEQYF | TGTGCCAGCAGTACCGCCGGGACAGGGACCCACGAGCAGTACTTC
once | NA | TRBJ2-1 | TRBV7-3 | CASSSSQDNEQFF | TGTGCCAGCAGCTCAAGCCAGGACAATGAGCAGTTCTTC
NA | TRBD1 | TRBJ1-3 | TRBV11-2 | CASSRTGVGNTIYF | TGTGCCAGCTCCAGGACAGGGGTTGGAAACACCATATATTTT
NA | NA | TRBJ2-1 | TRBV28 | CASRGVGPGNEQFF | TGTGCCAGCAGAGGGGTAGGGCCCGGCAATGAGCAGTTCTTC
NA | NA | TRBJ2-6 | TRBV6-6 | CASETGSSGANVLTF | TGTGCCAGCGAAACGGGGAGCTCTGGGGCCAACGTCCTGACTTTC
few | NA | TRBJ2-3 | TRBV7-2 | CASSSGTSTDTQYF | TGTGCCAGCAGCTCAGGCACTAGCACAGATACGCAGTATTTT
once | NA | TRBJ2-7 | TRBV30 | CAWSGITYEQYF | TGTGCCTGGAGTGGAATCACCTACGAGCAGTACTTC
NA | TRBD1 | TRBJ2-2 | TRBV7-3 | CASSFRSPHGTGRTGELFF | TGTGCCAGCAGCTTCAGATCTCCGCACGGGACAGGGAGAACCGGGGAGCTGTTTTTT
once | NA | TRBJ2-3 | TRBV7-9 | CASSSFGGGVTDTQYF | TGTGCCAGCAGCTCCTTTGGAGGGGGCGTAACAGATACGCAGTATTTT
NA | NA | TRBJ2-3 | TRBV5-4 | CASSLGGGGGTDTQYF | TGTGCCAGCAGCTTGGGAGGGGGAGGCGGCACAGATACGCAGTATTTT
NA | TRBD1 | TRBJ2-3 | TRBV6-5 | CASSRTGSTDTQYF | TGTGCCAGCAGTCGGACAGGGAGCACAGATACGCAGTATTTT
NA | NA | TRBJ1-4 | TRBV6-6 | CASTDPGATNEKLFF | TGTGCCAGCACCGACCCCGGGGCAACTAATGAAAAACTGTTTTTT
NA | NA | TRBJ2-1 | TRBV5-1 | CASSSGRDNEQFF | TGCGCCAGCAGCTCGGGACGAGACAATGAGCAGTTCTTC
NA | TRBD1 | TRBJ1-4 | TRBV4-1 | CASSPRQGGEKLFF | TGCGCCAGCAGCCCGCGACAGGGAGGTGAAAAACTGTTTTTT
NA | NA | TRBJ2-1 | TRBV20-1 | CSARRVTEQFF | TGCAGTGCTAGGAGAGTTACTGAGCAGTTCTTC
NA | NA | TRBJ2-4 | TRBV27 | CASSSLAKNIQYF | TGTGCCAGCAGTTCCTTAGCCAAAAACATTCAGTACTTC
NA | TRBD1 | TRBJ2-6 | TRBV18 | CASSPGTGGANVLTF | TGTGCCAGCTCACCCGGGACAGGTGGGGCCAACGTCCTGACTTTC
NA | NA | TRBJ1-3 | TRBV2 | CASSRGQGLGNTIYF | TGTGCCAGCAGTAGGGGACAAGGTCTGGGAAACACCATATATTTT
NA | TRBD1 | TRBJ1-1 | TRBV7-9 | CASSSITGTGLTEAFF | TGTGCCAGCAGCTCCATAACCGGGACAGGACTCACTGAAGCTTTCTTT
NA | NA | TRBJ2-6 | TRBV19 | CASSVTVTVAGANVLTF | TGTGCCAGTAGTGTGACAGTAACGGTCGCTGGGGCCAACGTCCTGACTTTC
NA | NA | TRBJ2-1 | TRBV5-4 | CASSLRDLNYNEQFF | TGTGCCAGCAGCCTAAGGGACTTGAACTACAATGAGCAGTTCTTC